The T cell receptor beta chain under discussion was sequenced for a study of spatial heterogeneity in lung cancer. This clonotype was picked up a small number of times. Individual TCR cDNA molecules each bore their own unique molecular identifier. TCRdb fed the 5' RACE reads into MiXCR, producing one record per CDR3 protein. The data hold fewer than 100,000 distinct CDR3 sequences, with just under 20% observed a single time. Per germline, CDR1 MNHEY and CDR2 SVGAGI. The V gene lost 6 bases and the J gene lost 5 bases, with 14 bases spanning the gap. This CDR3 has 14 residues. Time point specified: blood at routine non-recurrence follow-up after resection. Unsorted whole RNA from tumor, nontumor lung or frozen PBMC underwent sequencing.

This sequence originates from a male donor with early-stage non-small cell lung cancer. The chain uses TRBV6-5 and TRBJ1-5; TRBD1 is a possible D gene (5 bases). The sequencing here drew on PBMCs, taken at follow-up. The CDR3, as DNA: TGTGCCAGCAGAAAAGGGGCAGACTATCAGCCCCAGCATTTT. Translated: CASRKGADYQPQHF.